The entry below describes one T cell receptor (beta chain). A J-beta primer mix and a sample-barcoded 5' primer were used in a second PCR of about 7 to 12 cycles. Each CDR3 protein is one row after TCRdb ran MiXCR on the 5' RACE reads. The repertoire holds 750,000 to 850,000 distinct CDR3 sequences, with 20% to 30% as singletons. Between the trimmed V and J ends, which lost 8 bases and 2 bases, there was a span of 9 bases. Germline lookup yields CDR1 SQVTM and CDR2 ANQGSEA. The CDR3 runs 11 residues. The entry originates in a study of blood T cells in healthy people across ages. These data also formed part of another study, on T cells of mothers and their children. That report notes: RNA extracted was entirely used for cDNA synthesis, about 1.6 ug per 15 ul. The second PCR's M1S primer added sample barcodes and 2-4 random nucleotides. Overlap measured in related mother-child pairs was slightly, non-significantly higher than in unrelated pairs.

The chain combines TRBV29-1 with TRBJ1-2, with D uncertain. The specimen sequenced was blood. This receptor was taken from a boy aged 5-17 years in good health. In nucleotides, the CDR3 is TGCAGCCTTGGACGAAACTATGGCTACACCTTC. Translated, it gives CSLGRNYGYTF.